The clone carrying this T cell receptor beta chain was recorded once. No antigen is known for it. Germline trimming cut 3 bases from V and 8 bases from J; bases unmatched to any gene: 10. The CDR3 has 15 amino acids. Germline lookup yields CDR1 SGHDT and CDR2 YYEEEE. The data were obtained in a study of tumor-infiltrating lymphocytes in localized non-small cell lung cancer. Background on the study: Resected tumor was paired with non-adjacent uninvolved lung from the same patient.

Points from the study as a whole: Compared with uninvolved lung, tumors showed higher T cell infiltration by TCRbeta sequencing.

The protocol was immunoSEQ multiplex PCR, while the TCRdb copy is restricted to in-frame clones and leaves out a portion. The sample has approximately 6,600 clones; 74% are singletons. V is TRBV5-6 and J is TRBJ1-4, with TRBD1 matching 7 bases. This clonotype was obtained from a human donor with non-small cell lung cancer. Sequenced: lung tumor tissue. The CDR3 sequence is CASSSGGGQKEKLFF. Here the CDR3 DNA reads TGTGCCAGCAGCTCCGGGGGGGGACAGAAAGAAAAACTGTTTTTT.